A single TCR beta chain is shown here with its context. This sample was taken from a study of blood T cell repertoires in COVID-19. On the study more broadly: Italy, Spain and the United States were the sources of the convalescent and acute COVID-19 samples. From T cells, B-cell-depleted T cells, or PBMCs came the material, which was cDNA or gDNA.

Per the original data handling: Scientists estimated how many nucleated cells there were by amplifying reference gene primers. Sequencing was performed with immunoSEQ multiplex PCR; in TCRdb, only in-frame clones are kept and a portion is missing. V and J calls plus clone size are reproduced from that table; the DNA served to infer D and trimming. This sample has around 160,000 clones; roughly four fifths occur once, and the top ten carry about a tenth. With 4 bases clipped from V and 0 bases from J, the junction kept 4 bases outside the gene matches. The CDR3 is made up of 15 amino acids. Looked up from germline, CDR1 is LNHDA and CDR2 is SQIVND (reference sequence).

This clonotype was sampled from a human donor in a cohort sampled during active COVID-19. The sequencing sample was made of peripheral blood. This chain connects TRBV19 to TRBJ2-7; 9 bases are a match to TRBD2. The CDR3 protein is CASSKRGVSSYEQYF. CDR3 bases: TGTGCCAGTAGTAAGCGGGGGGTGAGCTCCTACGAGCAGTACTTC.